The 18 T cell receptor beta chains in this list originate from one sample, sequenced in a study of T cells in Graves' hyperthyroidism and ophthalmopathy. The source material, RNA transcripts, was used to amplify TCR beta CDR3 regions. In the first-round RT-PCR of the TCR CDR3, the HTBI primer set was used. TCRdb re-derived calls from the multiplex PCR reads in MiXCR, one entry per CDR3 protein. The sample contains approximately 740,000 distinct CDR3 sequences, 12% to 15% of which appear only once. Source material: blood. The receptor source for this set is a woman younger than 30 with Graves' hyperthyroidism.

CDR3 residues: CASSFQGTSSYEQYF. DNA of the CDR3: TGTGCCAGTAGTTTCCAGGGGACCTCCTCCTACGAGCAGTACTTC. The chain recombines TRBV19 with TRBJ2-7, with D maybe TRBD1 (6 bases). The V and J ends lost 5 bases and 0 bases respectively, with 14 bases between them. CDR3 length: 15 amino acids. CDR1 and CDR2 from the germline V gene are LNHDA and SQIVND (reference sequence).

This clonotype has a count of ten or more. The chain employs TRBV27 and TRBJ1-2; D remains unclear. Germline CDR1 MNHEY, CDR2 SMNVEV (reference sequence). The CDR3 extends over 13 amino acids. V was cut by 3 bases and J by 1 base, with 6 bases left in between. CDR3 bases: TGTGCCAGCAGTTTGGCCGTTAACTATGGCTACACCTTC. Protein: CASSLAVNYGYTF.

This clonotype was detected once. A much larger clone differs from this one at a single base, so this may be a read error. The chain is built from TRBV19 and TRBJ2-3, with D unresolved. Trimming removed 5 bases at V and 0 bases at J, with 15 bases between. Germline V gene sequence: CDR1 LNHDA, CDR2 SQIVND (reference sequence). CDR3 length equals 16 residues. The CDR3 loop reads CASSVTAAASTDTQYF. Written as DNA, the CDR3 is TGTGCCAGTAGTGTCACCGCGGCGGCGAGCACAGATACGCAGTATTTT.

This clonotype has a handful of counts. This chain uses TRBV5-1 with TRBJ2-2; D is unresolved. In germline, CDR1 is SGHRS, CDR2 YFSETQ. The CDR3 extends over 16 amino acids. V was cut by 4 bases and J by 2 bases, with 15 bases left in between. This CDR3 is CASSPGPPPNTGELFF. The CDR3 DNA reads TGCGCCAGCAGCCCGGGCCCCCCGCCAAACACCGGGGAGCTGTTTTTT.

Many counts were recorded for this clonotype. DNA for the CDR3: TGTGCCAGCAGTGAAACGGGAATTCCACCCCTCCACTTT. Protein: CASSETGIPPLHF. The chain links TRBV2 to TRBJ1-6; D unclear. The CDR3 loop spans 13 amino acids. Germline V lookup: CDR1 SNHLY, CDR2 FYNNEI. Trimming stripped 2 bases from V and 11 bases from J, with 10 bases between.

This clonotype was recorded at least ten times. This chain connects TRBV5-1 to TRBJ1-1; the D is unclear. Trimming left V 2 bases short and J 7 bases short, with 9 bases between. Germline V gene lookup returns CDR1 SGHRS and CDR2 YFSETQ. This CDR3 spans 12 amino acids. The CDR3 bases are TGCGCCAGCAGCTTACCGGACCATGAAGCTTTCTTT. It is translated as CASSLPDHEAFF.

This clonotype occurred many times. For the CDR3, the DNA is TGTGCCAGCAGCCAAGTTGGAGGGCCAGGCGAGCAGTACTTC. Translation: CASSQVGGPGEQYF. The rearrangement joins TRBV14 to TRBJ2-7; possibly TRBD2 for D (6 bases). The CDR3 spans 14 residues. V was shortened by 1 base and J by 6 bases, with 13 bases between the two germline ends. The germline gives CDR1 SGHDN, CDR2 FVKESK.

This clonotype was recorded a few times. The J gene is TRBJ1-6, the V gene TRBV20-1, with TRBD1 identical over 9 bases. CDR1 and CDR2 (germline): DFQATT, SNEGSKA (reference sequence). The CDR3 loop spans 14 amino acids. After removal of 3 bases from V and 9 bases from J, the junction contained 6 bases not matched to a gene. For the CDR3, the DNA is TGCAGTGCTAGGGGGGACAGGGAAGGTTCACCCCTCCACTTT. Translated: CSARGDREGSPLHF.

This clonotype was detected a few times. The gene calls are TRBV6-2 or TRBV6-3 and TRBJ2-1; unclear D gene. Trimming stripped 0 bases from V and 15 bases from J, with 12 bases between. Germline CDR1 is MNHEY and CDR2 is SVGEGT. The CDR3 length is 12 residues. Here the CDR3 DNA reads TGTGCCAGCAGTTACTCGACTGGTTCCCCGTTCTTC. Encoded protein: CASSYSTGSPFF.

The genes are TRBV10-3 and TRBJ2-3; 10 nucleotides match TRBD1. J lost 5 bases, V lost 4 bases, and 3 bases had no gene match. Germline values: CDR1 ENHRY, CDR2 SYGVKD. The CDR3 contains 14 residues. The CDR3 DNA is TGTGCCATCAGTGGGACAGGGGGGGGAGATACGCAGTATTTT. Its protein product is CAISGTGGGDTQYF.

The CDR3 DNA follows: TGTGCCAGCAGTGAAACGGGGGGGGATGGCTACACCTTC. Translation: CASSETGGDGYTF. The chain carries TRBV2 and TRBJ1-2, with D perhaps TRBD1 (5 bases). Germline CDR1 reads SNHLY; CDR2 reads FYNNEI. Trimming removed 2 bases at V and 6 bases at J, with 10 bases between. The length of the CDR3 is 13 residues. Drawing the rest from reference TRBV2 and TRBJ1-2, the complete variable domain is EPEVTQTPSHQVTQMGQEVILRCVPISNHLYFYWYRQILGQKVEFLVSFYNNEISEKSEIFDDQFSVERPDGSNFTLKIRSTKLEDSAMYFCASSETGGDGYTFGSGTRLTVV.

Only a few counts were recorded for this clonotype. The junction departs from germline at one end; a sequencing error may be responsible. The chain recombines TRBV11-2 with TRBJ2-1, with D tentatively TRBD1 (6 bases). Germline CDR1 is SGHAT and CDR2 is FQNNGV. This CDR3 has 16 amino acids. This CDR3 is CASSQEGDSSYNEQFF. CDR3 DNA: TGCGCCAGCAGCCAAGAGGGGGATAGCTCCTACAATGAGCAGTTCTTC. The variable domain in full, completed from reference TRBV11-2 and TRBJ2-1, reads EAGVAQSPRYKIIEKRQSVAFWCNPISGHATLYWYQQILGQGPKLLIQFQNNGVVDDSQLPKDRFSAERLKGVDSTLKIQPAKLEDSAVYLCASSQEGDSSYNEQFFGPGTRLTVL.

The chain carries TRBV7-9 and TRBJ2-6; tentatively, D is TRBD2 (5 bases). CDR3 length: 20 amino acids. Germline assignment: CDR1 SEHNR and CDR2 FQNEAQ (reference sequence). The V gene lost 0 bases and the J gene lost 4 bases, with 22 bases spanning the gap. The CDR3 protein is CASSLAIEVFLGAGANVLTF. CDR3 coding DNA: TGTGCCAGCAGCTTAGCAATCGAAGTGTTTTTGGGAGCGGGGGCCAACGTCCTGACTTTC.

Details on this clonotype: This may stem from a read error, because a much larger clone lies one nucleotide away. This chain uses TRBV5-6 with TRBJ1-1; D perhaps matches TRBD1 (5 bases). V was clipped by 2 bases and J by 6 bases, with 20 bases between them. This CDR3 comprises 16 residues. Germline-derived CDR1 and CDR2 are SGHDT and YYEEEE. The CDR3 protein is CASSLWTGATVSEAFF. The CDR3 region has the DNA TGTGCCAGCAGCTTATGGACTGGGGCAACGGTGTCTGAAGCTTTCTTT.

J is TRBJ2-5 and V is TRBV19; either TRBD1 or TRBD2 may fit D (5 bases each). Germline CDR1 and CDR2: LNHDA and SQIVND (reference sequence). V lost 3 bases and J 2 bases, leaving 16 bases between the germline ends. The CDR3 covers 16 residues. The CDR3 protein is CASSIHAGTYQETQYF. The DNA for the CDR3 is TGTGCCAGTAGTATCCACGCCGGGACGTATCAAGAGACCCAGTACTTC.

This clonotype was seen ten or more times. The chain couples TRBV20-1 to TRBJ2-5, with TRBD2 matching 9 bases. Germline V gene data show CDR1 as DFQATT and CDR2 as SNEGSKA (reference sequence). CDR3 length: 14 residues. V shed 3 bases and J 4 bases; nucleotides not matched to a gene: 6. The CDR3 DNA reads as TGCAGTGCTAGTGAGGCGGGAGGGTTAGAGACCCAGTACTTC. Its protein product is CSASEAGGLETQYF.

This clonotype was recorded many times. This rearrangement joins TRBV7-2 to TRBJ1-5; D gene uncertain. Germline V lookup: CDR1 SGHTA, CDR2 FQGNSA. The V end lost 6 bases, the J end lost 1 base, and 13 bases lay between the germline ends. CDR3 length equals 15 residues. The CDR3 region has the DNA TGTGCCAGCAGTCCCGTGACGCCGAGCAATCAGCCCCAGCATTTT. This gives the protein CASSPVTPSNQPQHF.

This clonotype was seen ten or more times. The V and J genes are TRBV7-3 and TRBJ2-1; the D is unclear. Germline CDR1 is SGHTA and CDR2 is FQGTGA. Trimming cost V 2 bases and J 12 bases, with 11 bases left between them. The CDR3 contains 12 residues. This CDR3 reads CASSLLGEGQFF. The DNA for the CDR3 is TGTGCCAGCAGCTTACTAGGTGAAGGGCAGTTCTTC.